These 28 T cell receptor beta chains came from one sample sequenced in a study of CD8 T cells in Susac syndrome. cDNA came from approximately 0.5 to 1 ug RNA primed by random hexamers. Via MiXCR, TCRdb re-called the immunoSEQ multiplex PCR reads, giving one row per CDR3 protein. The table has about 85,000 distinct CDR3 sequences, 95% seen once. The material sequenced was CD8+ T cells from PBMCs. These receptor sequences come from a human donor with Susac syndrome.

This chain uses TRBV7-9 with TRBJ2-3; 11 bases align to TRBD1. V lost 5 bases to trimming and J lost 5 bases; unmatched junction nucleotides: 3. The CDR3 extends over 14 amino acids. CDR1 and CDR2 from the germline V gene are SEHNR and FQNEAQ (reference sequence). The CDR3 protein is CASSAGTGGDTQYF. The CDR3 DNA follows: TGTGCCAGCAGCGCCGGGACAGGGGGAGATACGCAGTATTTT.

The rearrangement links TRBV15 to TRBJ2-2; 8 nucleotides align to TRBD1. The V gene end was trimmed by 5 bases and the J gene end by 3 bases; junction bases not matched to a gene: 5. Germline V lookup: CDR1 LNHNV, CDR2 YYDKDF (reference sequence). This CDR3 comprises 15 residues. The CDR3 bases are TGTGCCACCAGCCCCCGGACAGGGTACACCGGGGAGCTGTTTTTT. Translated: CATSPRTGYTGELFF.

J is TRBJ2-2 and V is TRBV9; 10 nucleotides align to TRBD2. Germline assignment: CDR1 SGDLS and CDR2 YYNGEE. This CDR3 has 15 residues. After removal of 7 bases from V and 5 bases from J, the junction contained 8 bases not matched to a gene. The CDR3 protein is CASGIAGGYTGELFF. The CDR3 bases are TGTGCCAGCGGAATAGCGGGAGGTTATACCGGGGAGCTGTTTTTT.

V and J are TRBV20-1 and TRBJ2-7, with 10 positions matching TRBD2. The ends lost 1 base at V and 1 base at J; junction bases unmatched: 4. CDR1 and CDR2 (germline): DFQATT, SNEGSKA (reference sequence). The length of the CDR3 is 15 residues. The CDR3 DNA follows: TGCAGTGCTAGAGGGACTAGCGGTCCTTCCTACGAGCAGTACTTC. This encodes CSARGTSGPSYEQYF.

V gene TRBV7-3 combines with J gene TRBJ1-3, with TRBD1 as a possible D gene (5 bases). CDR3 size: 16 residues. Germline V gives CDR1 SGHTA, CDR2 FQGTGA. Trimming removed 3 bases at V and 4 bases at J, with 16 bases between. The CDR3 reads CASSLSWQGEGNTIYF. The CDR3 coding sequence is TGTGCCAGCAGCTTGAGCTGGCAGGGCGAAGGAAACACCATATATTTT. Full variable domain (outside the CDR3, taken from reference TRBV7-3 and TRBJ1-3): GAGVSQTPSNKVTEKGKYVELRCDPISGHTALYWYRQSLGQGPEFLIYFQGTGAADDSGLPNDRFFAVRPEGSVSTLKIQRTERGDSAVYLCASSLSWQGEGNTIYFGEGSWLTVV.

The chain links TRBV21-1 to TRBJ2-5; the D call in the table, TRBD1, was not verified against the DNA. TRBV21-1 is a documented pseudogene. This CDR3 has 16 residues. In DNA form, the CDR3 reads TGTGCCAGCAGCGGGACCACAGGGGGTACTGCAGAGACCCAGTACTTC. Translated: CASSGTTGGTAETQYF.

The gene calls are TRBV27 and TRBJ2-1, with 7 positions matching TRBD2. V lost 5 bases to trimming and J lost 8 bases; unmatched junction nucleotides: 12. The CDR3 length is 15 residues. Germline V gene lookup returns CDR1 MNHEY and CDR2 SMNVEV (reference sequence). The CDR3 region has the DNA TGTGCCAGCAGTCCGTCGGGCGGGAGCAGGTATGAGCAGTTCTTC. As protein: CASSPSGGSRYEQFF.

V usage is TRBV6-2 or TRBV6-3 and J usage is TRBJ2-1; D gene ambiguous. In germline, CDR1 is MNHEY, CDR2 SVGEGT. Deletions cut 6 bases from V and 0 bases from J, with 18 bases between. The CDR3 runs 17 residues. CDR3 sequence reads: CASSPLITLSSYNEQFF. The CDR3 nucleotides read TGTGCCAGCAGCCCTCTCATTACTCTAAGCTCCTACAATGAGCAGTTCTTC.

This clonotype was picked up one time. The V gene is TRBV28, the J gene TRBJ2-7; 13 bases agree with TRBD2. The CDR3 contains 16 residues. Trimming cost V 3 bases and J 3 bases; bases outside gene matches: 5. Germline CDR1 is MDHEN and CDR2 is SYDVKM. CDR3 sequence (DNA): TGTGCCAGCAGTTTTGGGACTAGCGGGATTTACTACGAGCAGTACTTC. Its protein product is CASSFGTSGIYYEQYF.

J is TRBJ2-1 and V is TRBV29-1; a possible D gene is TRBD1 (7 bases). Germline assignment: CDR1 SQVTM and CDR2 ANQGSEA. The CDR3 is 15 amino acids. Trimming pared 3 bases from V and 1 base from J, leaving 13 bases between. The CDR3 region has the DNA TGCAGCGTTGACGGCAGGGGGGTATCCTACAATGAGCAGTTCTTC. It encodes CSVDGRGVSYNEQFF.

The rearrangement links TRBV5-1 to TRBJ1-5; 10 bases line up with TRBD1. CDR3 length equals 15 residues. The junction had 1 base not matched to a gene; V was cut back by 0 bases and J by 4 bases. Germline loops: CDR1 SGHRS, CDR2 YFSETQ. CDR3 in DNA: TGCGCCAGCAGCTTGGAGGGACAGGGGAATCAGCCCCAGCATTTT. It yields the protein CASSLEGQGNQPQHF.

The rearrangement uses TRBV20-1 and TRBJ2-7; TRBD1 aligns across 8 bases. The CDR3 has 13 residues. V lost 3 bases, J lost 2 bases, and 3 bases stayed unmatched. Looked up from germline, CDR1 is DFQATT and CDR2 is SNEGSKA (reference sequence). The CDR3 loop is CSARTGETYEQYF. CDR3 coding DNA: TGCAGTGCTAGGACAGGGGAAACCTACGAGCAGTACTTC.

This clonotype has only one observation. This chain links TRBV5-1 with TRBJ2-7; D is uncertain. The germline V gene encodes CDR1 SGHRS and CDR2 YFSETQ. CDR3 length: 15 amino acids. V lost 0 bases, J lost 7 bases, and 17 bases lay in between. In DNA, the CDR3 is TGCGCCAGCAGCTTGGTTACTGGCGCGGCGAGAGAGCAGTACTTC. Translation: CASSLVTGAAREQYF.

The chain has TRBV28 and TRBJ2-5; D unresolved. The germline V and J ends were trimmed by 3 bases and 1 base, with 6 bases remaining between them. Per germline, CDR1 MDHEN and CDR2 SYDVKM. The CDR3 extends over 13 amino acids. CDR3 nucleotides: TGTGCCAGCAGTTTTCCTACCCAAGAGACCCAGTACTTC. This sequence encodes CASSFPTQETQYF.

The gene calls are TRBV5-1 and TRBJ2-1, with 8 bases aligning to TRBD2. This CDR3 has 16 amino acids. Unmatched junction bases numbered 13, after V lost 2 bases and J lost 9 bases. Germline CDR1 is SGHRS and CDR2 is YFSETQ. The CDR3 sequence is CASSLAGEWDEGEQFF. DNA of the CDR3: TGCGCCAGCAGCTTAGCGGGAGAGTGGGATGAGGGTGAGCAGTTCTTC.

The rearrangement joins TRBV11-2 to TRBJ2-1, with D hard to call. V lost 4 bases and J lost 9, with 25 bases in between. CDR3 length: 17 residues. CDR1 is SGHAT, CDR2 FQNNGV, per germline. CDR3 sequence: CASSSPEAQQFDREQFF. The CDR3 DNA reads as TGTGCCAGCAGCTCCCCCGAGGCCCAGCAGTTTGATCGTGAGCAGTTCTTC.

A single count supports this clonotype. J is TRBJ2-7 and V is TRBV6-2 or TRBV6-3; TRBD1 agrees at 11 bases. Germline V CDR1 and CDR2: MNHEY, SVGEGT. The CDR3 has 15 residues. V dropped 0 bases and J dropped 3; count of bases not matched to a gene: 1. The CDR3 spells CASSYSGTGGYEQYF. The CDR3 DNA is TGTGCCAGCAGTTACTCCGGGACAGGGGGCTACGAGCAGTACTTC.

The rearrangement links TRBV11-2 to TRBJ1-1, with D unclear. Germline V gene sequence: CDR1 SGHAT, CDR2 FQNNGV. This CDR3 has 13 residues. Trimming took off 1 base at V and 5 bases at J, with 8 bases between the two ends. CDR3 region: CASSLGVRTEAFF. The CDR3 region has the DNA TGTGCCAGCAGCTTAGGGGTAAGGACTGAAGCTTTCTTT.

The chain is built from TRBV5-5 and TRBJ1-2; no clear D gene. CDR3 length: 13 residues. Trimming cost V 4 bases and J 5 bases, with 12 bases left between them. Germline lookup yields CDR1 SGHKS and CDR2 YYEKEE (reference sequence). The CDR3 sequence: CASSDFSHYGYTF. The CDR3 bases are TGTGCCAGCAGCGACTTCTCTCATTATGGCTACACCTTC.

The rearrangement joins TRBV20-1 to TRBJ1-1; D is unresolved. CDR1 is DFQATT, CDR2 SNEGSKA, per germline (reference sequence). The CDR3 sequence is 13 residues long. Trimming pared 3 bases from V and 2 bases from J, leaving 10 bases between. Here the CDR3 reads CSARAWGNTEAFF. Written as DNA, the CDR3 is TGCAGTGCTAGGGCCTGGGGTAACACTGAAGCTTTCTTT.

V is TRBV29-1 and J is TRBJ2-4, with 7 bases identical to TRBD2. From germline, CDR1 is SQVTM and CDR2 ANQGSEA. The CDR3 is made up of 17 amino acids. After removal of 1 base from V and 10 bases from J, the junction contained 19 bases not matched to a gene. CDR3 amino acids: CSVEAPGSREGLRIQYF. CDR3 DNA: TGCAGCGTTGAAGCTCCCGGCAGCAGGGAGGGTTTAAGGATTCAGTACTTC.

This clonotype was counted once. The genes are TRBV27 and TRBJ2-7; no clear D gene. CDR3 length: 13 amino acids. Germline V lookup: CDR1 MNHEY, CDR2 SMNVEV (reference sequence). Trimming shortened V by 5 bases and J by 1 base, and 9 bases separated the two germline ends. The CDR3 coding sequence is TGTGCCAGCAGTCCCACGCGATCCTACGAGCAGTACTTC. Protein product: CASSPTRSYEQYF.

The rearrangement uses TRBV5-1 and TRBJ1-2; TRBD1 matches 7 bases. The CDR3 contains 14 residues. Germline V lookup: CDR1 SGHRS, CDR2 YFSETQ. V was pared by 0 bases and J by 5 bases, with 4 bases of the junction left unmatched. The CDR3 region is CASSLGTGAYGYTF. CDR3 sequence (DNA): TGCGCCAGCAGCTTGGGGACAGGTGCATATGGCTACACCTTC.

V gene TRBV15 combines with J gene TRBJ2-7; TRBD1 agrees at 9 bases. The germline V gene encodes CDR1 LNHNV and CDR2 YYDKDF (reference sequence). V dropped 3 bases and J dropped 2; count of bases not matched to a gene: 2. The CDR3 covers 14 residues. CDR3 region: CATSSGQGPYEQYF. The CDR3 region has the DNA TGTGCCACCAGCAGCGGACAGGGGCCCTACGAGCAGTACTTC.

This chain links TRBV29-1 with TRBJ2-7, with 10 bases identical to TRBD2. The junction had 7 bases not matched to a gene; V was cut back by 4 bases and J by 1 base. The germline CDR1 and CDR2 sequences are SQVTM and ANQGSEA. This CDR3 spans 15 amino acids. For the CDR3, the DNA is TGCAGCGTTGTACCCGGGACTAGCGAGTCCTACGAGCAGTACTTC. As protein: CSVVPGTSESYEQYF.

The chain has TRBV24-1 and TRBJ1-2, with 7 bases aligning to TRBD1. The junction had 2 bases not matched to a gene; V was cut back by 0 bases and J by 8 bases. The V gene's germline CDR1 is KGHDR and CDR2 SFDVKD. The CDR3 length is 13 residues. The chain's CDR3 is CATSDLRTGGYTF. The DNA of the CDR3 is TGTGCCACCAGTGATTTGCGGACAGGAGGCTACACCTTC.

In its sample, this clonotype was seen a few times. The CDR3, as DNA: TGTGCCAGCAGTCCGGGTACCAACTACGAGCAGTACTTC. This translates into CASSPGTNYEQYF. V is TRBV12-3 or TRBV12-4 and J is TRBJ2-7; D uncertain. Trimming stripped 5 bases from V and 3 bases from J, with 11 bases between. The CDR3 has 13 residues.

This clonotype was recorded a few times. The V and J genes are TRBV7-8 and TRBJ2-7; no firm D call. Germline CDR1 and CDR2: SGHVS and FQNEAQ. The V and J ends lost 4 bases and 2 bases respectively, with 6 bases between them. CDR3 length equals 12 residues. CDR3 in amino acids: CASSSTAYEQYF. DNA for the CDR3: TGTGCCAGCAGCTCCACCGCCTACGAGCAGTACTTC.